This T cell receptor (beta chain) was captured in a study of regulatory T cells in long-lasting Graves disease. Time point indicated: newly diagnosed GD, antithyroid drugs for less than 3 months. TCR sequences were obtained from RNA taken from PBMCs. HTBI primers from iRepertoire and Arm-PCR of CDR3 regions yielded the TCR beta libraries. MiXCR was run by TCRdb on the multiplex PCR reads, yielding one entry per CDR3 protein. There are 680,000 or so distinct CDR3 sequences in the sample; roughly 15% occur only once, and 15% to 20% lies in the top ten. Looked up from germline, CDR1 is SGHDN and CDR2 is FVKESK. CDR3 length: 15 amino acids. Trimming cost V 4 bases and J 5 bases, with 14 bases left between them. The data were also submitted as part of a second study, on T cells in Graves' hyperthyroidism and ophthalmopathy. That work adds: Graves' hyperthyroidism was deemed stable absent ophthalmopathy progression within 18 months. Hyperthyroidism patients were newly diagnosed, had disease duration under 2 months, and were aged 18 to 65 years.

The chain employs TRBV14 and TRBJ2-2; D possibly uses TRBD1 or TRBD2 (5 bases each). This TCR came from a woman between 25 and 40 years old with Graves disease. The sequencing used peripheral blood mononuclear cells (PBMCs), collected at new diagnosis, from a patient treated with antithyroid drugs. Written as DNA, the CDR3 is TGTGCCAGCAGCCCGACGTCGGGGCTGACCGGGGAGCTGTTTTTT. Translated: CASSPTSGLTGELFF.